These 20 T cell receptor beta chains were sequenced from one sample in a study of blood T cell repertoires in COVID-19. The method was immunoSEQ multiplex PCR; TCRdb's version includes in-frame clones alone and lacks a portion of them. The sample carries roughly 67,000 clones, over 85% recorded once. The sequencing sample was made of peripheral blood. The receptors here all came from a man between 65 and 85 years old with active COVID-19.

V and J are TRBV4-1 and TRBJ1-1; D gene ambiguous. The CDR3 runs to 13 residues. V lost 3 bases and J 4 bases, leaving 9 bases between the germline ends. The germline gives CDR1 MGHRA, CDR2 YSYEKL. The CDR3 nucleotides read TGCGCCAGCAGCCAGCAACCGGGCACTGAAGCTTTCTTT. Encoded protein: CASSQQPGTEAFF.

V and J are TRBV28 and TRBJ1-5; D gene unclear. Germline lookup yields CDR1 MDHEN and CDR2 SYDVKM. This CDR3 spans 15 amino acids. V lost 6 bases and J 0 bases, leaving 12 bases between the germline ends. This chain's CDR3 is CASSGLGASNQPQHF. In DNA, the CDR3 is TGTGCCAGCAGCGGACTTGGTGCTAGCAATCAGCCCCAGCATTTT. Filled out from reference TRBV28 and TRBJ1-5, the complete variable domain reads DVKVTQSSRYLVKRTGEKVFLECVQDMDHENMFWYRQDPGLGLRLIYFSYDVKMKEKGDIPEGYSVSREKKERFSLILESASTNQTSMYLCASSGLGASNQPQHFGDGTRLSIL.

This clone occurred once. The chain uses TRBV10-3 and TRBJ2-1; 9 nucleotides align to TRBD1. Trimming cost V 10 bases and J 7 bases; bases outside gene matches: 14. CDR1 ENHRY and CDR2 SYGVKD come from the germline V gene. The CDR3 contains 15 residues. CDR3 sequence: CATRRETGGNNEQFF. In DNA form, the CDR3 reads TGTGCCACCCGGCGGGAGACAGGGGGTAATAATGAGCAGTTCTTC.

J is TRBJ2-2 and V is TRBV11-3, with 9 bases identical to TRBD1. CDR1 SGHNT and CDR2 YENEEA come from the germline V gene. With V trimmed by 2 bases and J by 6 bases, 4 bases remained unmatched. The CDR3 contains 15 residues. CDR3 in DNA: TGTGCCAGCAGCTTAAACGGACAGGGGCCCGGGGAGCTGTTTTTT. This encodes CASSLNGQGPGELFF.

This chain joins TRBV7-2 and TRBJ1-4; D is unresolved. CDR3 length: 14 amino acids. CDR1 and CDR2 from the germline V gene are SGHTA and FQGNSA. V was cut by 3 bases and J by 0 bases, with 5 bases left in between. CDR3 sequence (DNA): TGTGCCAGCAGCTTCACTACAACTAATGAAAAACTGTTTTTT. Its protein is CASSFTTTNEKLFF.

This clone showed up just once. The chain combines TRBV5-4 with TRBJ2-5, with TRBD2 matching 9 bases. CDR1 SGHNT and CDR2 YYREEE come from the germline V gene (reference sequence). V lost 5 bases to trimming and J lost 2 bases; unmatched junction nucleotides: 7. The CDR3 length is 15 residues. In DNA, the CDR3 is TGTGCCAGCAGTTCCCGACTAGCGGTACAAGAGACCCAGTACTTC. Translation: CASSSRLAVQETQYF.

CDR3 protein: CASINSNSNQPQHF. The CDR3 DNA is TGTGCCAGTATAAACAGCAATAGCAATCAGCCCCAGCATTTT. The chain carries TRBV19 and TRBJ1-5, with D unclear. Germline-derived CDR1 and CDR2 are LNHDA and SQIVND (reference sequence). Trimming pared 7 bases from V and 0 bases from J, leaving 10 bases between. This CDR3 is built from 14 residues.

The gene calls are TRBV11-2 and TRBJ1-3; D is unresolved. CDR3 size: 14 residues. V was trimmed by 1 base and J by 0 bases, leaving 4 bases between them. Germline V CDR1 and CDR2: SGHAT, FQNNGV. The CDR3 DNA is TGTGCCAGCAGCTTAGCAGTCTCTGGAAACACCATATATTTT. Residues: CASSLAVSGNTIYF.

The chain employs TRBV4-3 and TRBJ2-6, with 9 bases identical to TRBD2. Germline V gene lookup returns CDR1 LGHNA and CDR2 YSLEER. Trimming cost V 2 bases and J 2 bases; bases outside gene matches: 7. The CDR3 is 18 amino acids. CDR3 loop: CASSQSLAGGAGANVLTF. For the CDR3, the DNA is TGCGCCAGCAGCCAAAGCCTCGCGGGGGGGGCTGGGGCCAACGTCCTGACTTTC.

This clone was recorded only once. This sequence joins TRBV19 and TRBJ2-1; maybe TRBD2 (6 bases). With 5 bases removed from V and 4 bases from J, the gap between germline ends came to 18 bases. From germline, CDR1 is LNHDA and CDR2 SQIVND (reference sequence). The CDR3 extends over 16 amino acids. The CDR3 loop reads CASSPRGGGEYNEQFF. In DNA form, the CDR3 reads TGTGCCAGTAGTCCTCGGGGAGGCGGGGAGTACAATGAGCAGTTCTTC.

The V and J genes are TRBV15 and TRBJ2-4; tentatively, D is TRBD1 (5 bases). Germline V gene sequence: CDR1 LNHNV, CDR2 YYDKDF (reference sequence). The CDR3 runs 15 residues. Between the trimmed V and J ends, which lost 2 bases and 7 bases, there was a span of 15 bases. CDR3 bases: TGTGCCACCAGCAGAAAGGCAGGGCCGGAGAACATTCAGTACTTC. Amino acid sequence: CATSRKAGPENIQYF.

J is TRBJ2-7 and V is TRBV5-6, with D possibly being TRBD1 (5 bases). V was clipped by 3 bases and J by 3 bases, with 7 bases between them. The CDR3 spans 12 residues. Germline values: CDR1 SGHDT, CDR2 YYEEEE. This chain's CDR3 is CASSSQGYEQYV. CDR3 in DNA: TGTGCCAGCAGCTCCCAGGGCTACGAGCAGTACGTC.

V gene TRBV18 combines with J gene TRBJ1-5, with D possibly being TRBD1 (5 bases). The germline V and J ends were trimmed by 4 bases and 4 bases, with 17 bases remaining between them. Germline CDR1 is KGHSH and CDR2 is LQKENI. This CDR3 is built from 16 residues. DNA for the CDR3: TGTGCCAGCTCACTTCGATCAGGGCCCCTAAATCAGCCCCAGCATTTT. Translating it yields CASSLRSGPLNQPQHF.

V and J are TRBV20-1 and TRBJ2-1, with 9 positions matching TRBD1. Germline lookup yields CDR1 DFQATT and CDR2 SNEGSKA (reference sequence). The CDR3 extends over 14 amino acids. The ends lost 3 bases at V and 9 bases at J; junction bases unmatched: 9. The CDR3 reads CSASQGQGVVEQFF. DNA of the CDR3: TGCAGTGCTAGTCAGGGACAGGGCGTAGTTGAGCAGTTCTTC.

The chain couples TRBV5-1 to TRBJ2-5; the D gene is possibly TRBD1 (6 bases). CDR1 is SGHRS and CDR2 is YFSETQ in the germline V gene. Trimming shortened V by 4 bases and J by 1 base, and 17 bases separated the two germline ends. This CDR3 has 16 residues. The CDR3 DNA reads TGCGCCAGCAGCAGTGGACAGAAACATCTCCAAGAGACCCAGTACTTC. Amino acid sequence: CASSSGQKHLQETQYF.

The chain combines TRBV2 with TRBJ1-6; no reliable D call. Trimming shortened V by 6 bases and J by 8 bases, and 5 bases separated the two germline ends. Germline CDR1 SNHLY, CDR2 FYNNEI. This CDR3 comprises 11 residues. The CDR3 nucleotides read TGTGCCAGCAGGGCCTATTCACCCCTCCACTTT. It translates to CASRAYSPLHF. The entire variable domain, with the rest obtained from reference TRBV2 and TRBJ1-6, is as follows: EPEVTQTPSHQVTQMGQEVILRCVPISNHLYFYWYRQILGQKVEFLVSFYNNEISEKSEIFDDQFSVERPDGSNFTLKIRSTKLEDSAMYFCASRAYSPLHFGNGTRLTVT.

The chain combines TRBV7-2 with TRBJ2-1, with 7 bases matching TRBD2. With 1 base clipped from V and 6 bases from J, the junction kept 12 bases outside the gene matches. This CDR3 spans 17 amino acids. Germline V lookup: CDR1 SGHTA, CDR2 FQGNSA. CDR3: CASSLVPAGSPGNEQFF. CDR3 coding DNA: TGTGCCAGCAGCTTAGTGCCAGCGGGGTCTCCGGGCAATGAGCAGTTCTTC. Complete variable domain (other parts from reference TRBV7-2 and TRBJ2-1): GAGVSQSPSNKVTEKGKDVELRCDPISGHTALYWYRQSLGQGLEFLIYFQGNSAPDKSGLPSDRFSAERTGGSVSTLTIQRTQQEDSAVYLCASSLVPAGSPGNEQFFGPGTRLTVL.

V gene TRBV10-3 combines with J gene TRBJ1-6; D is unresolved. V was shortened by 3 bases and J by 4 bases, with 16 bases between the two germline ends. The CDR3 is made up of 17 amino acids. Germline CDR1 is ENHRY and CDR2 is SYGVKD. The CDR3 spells CAISESLGGRYNSPLHF. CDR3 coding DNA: TGTGCCATCAGTGAATCTTTGGGAGGAAGGTATAATTCACCCCTCCACTTT.

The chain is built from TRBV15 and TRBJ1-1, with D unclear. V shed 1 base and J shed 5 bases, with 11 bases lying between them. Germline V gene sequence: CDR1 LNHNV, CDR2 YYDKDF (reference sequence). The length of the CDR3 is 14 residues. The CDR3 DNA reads TGTGCCACCAGCAGAGGCCCACTGAGGACTGAAGCTTTCTTT. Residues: CATSRGPLRTEAFF. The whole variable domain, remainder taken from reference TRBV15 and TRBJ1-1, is DAMVIQNPRYQVTQFGKPVTLSCSQTLNHNVMYWYQQKSSQAPKLLFHYYDKDFNNEADTPDNFQSRRPNTSFCFLDIRSPGLGDTAMYLCATSRGPLRTEAFFGQGTRLTVV.

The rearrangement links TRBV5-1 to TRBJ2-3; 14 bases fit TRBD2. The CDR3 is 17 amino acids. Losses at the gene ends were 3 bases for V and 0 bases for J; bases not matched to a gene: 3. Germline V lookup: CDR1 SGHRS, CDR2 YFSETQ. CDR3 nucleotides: TGCGCCAGCAGCTCCGGGACTAGCGGGGGAAGCACAGATACGCAGTATTTT. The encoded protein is CASSSGTSGGSTDTQYF.